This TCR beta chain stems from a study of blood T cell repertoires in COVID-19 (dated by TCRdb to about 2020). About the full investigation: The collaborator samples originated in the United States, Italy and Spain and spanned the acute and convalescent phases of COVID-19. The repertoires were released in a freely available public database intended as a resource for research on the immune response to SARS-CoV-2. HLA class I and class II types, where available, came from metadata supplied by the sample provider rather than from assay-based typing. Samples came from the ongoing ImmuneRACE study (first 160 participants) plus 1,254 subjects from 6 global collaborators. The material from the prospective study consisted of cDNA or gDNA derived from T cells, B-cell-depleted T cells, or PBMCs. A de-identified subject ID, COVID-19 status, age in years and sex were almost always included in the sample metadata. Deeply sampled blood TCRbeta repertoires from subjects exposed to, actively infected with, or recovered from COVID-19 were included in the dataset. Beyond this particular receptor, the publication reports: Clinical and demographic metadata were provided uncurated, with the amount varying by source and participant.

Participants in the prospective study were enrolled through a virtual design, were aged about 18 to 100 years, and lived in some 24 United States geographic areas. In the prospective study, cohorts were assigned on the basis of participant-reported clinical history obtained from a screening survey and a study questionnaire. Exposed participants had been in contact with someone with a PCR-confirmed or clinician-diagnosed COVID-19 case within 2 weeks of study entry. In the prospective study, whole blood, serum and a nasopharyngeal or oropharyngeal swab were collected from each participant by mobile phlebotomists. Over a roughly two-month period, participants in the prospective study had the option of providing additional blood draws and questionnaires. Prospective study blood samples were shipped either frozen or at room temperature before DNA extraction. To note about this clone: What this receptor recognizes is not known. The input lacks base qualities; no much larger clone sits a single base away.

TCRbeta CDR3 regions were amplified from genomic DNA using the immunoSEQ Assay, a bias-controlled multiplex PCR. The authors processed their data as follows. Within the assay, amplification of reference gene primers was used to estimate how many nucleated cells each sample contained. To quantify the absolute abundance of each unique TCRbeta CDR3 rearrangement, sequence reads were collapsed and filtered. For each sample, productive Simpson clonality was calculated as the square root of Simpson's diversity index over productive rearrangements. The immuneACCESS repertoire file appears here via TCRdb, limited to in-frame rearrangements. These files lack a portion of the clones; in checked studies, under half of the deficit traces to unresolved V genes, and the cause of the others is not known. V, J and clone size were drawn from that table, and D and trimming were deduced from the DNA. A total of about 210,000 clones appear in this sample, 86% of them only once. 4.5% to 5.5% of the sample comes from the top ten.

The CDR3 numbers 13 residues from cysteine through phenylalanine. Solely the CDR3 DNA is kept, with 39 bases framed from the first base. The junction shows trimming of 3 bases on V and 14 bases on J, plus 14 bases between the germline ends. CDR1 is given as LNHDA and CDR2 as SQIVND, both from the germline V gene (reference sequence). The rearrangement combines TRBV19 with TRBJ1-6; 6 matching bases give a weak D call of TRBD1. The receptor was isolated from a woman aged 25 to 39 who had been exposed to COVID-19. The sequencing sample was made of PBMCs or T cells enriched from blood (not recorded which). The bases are TGTGCCAGTAGTATTAGCAGGGGTAGTACCCTCCACTTT. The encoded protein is CASSISRGSTLHF. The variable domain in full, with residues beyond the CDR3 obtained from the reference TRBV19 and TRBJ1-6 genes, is DGGITQSPKYLFRKEGQNVTLSCEQNLNHDAMYWYRQDPGQGLRLIYYSQIVNDFQKGDIAEGYSVSREKKESFPLTVTSAQKNPTAFYLCASSISRGSTLHFGNGTRLTVT.